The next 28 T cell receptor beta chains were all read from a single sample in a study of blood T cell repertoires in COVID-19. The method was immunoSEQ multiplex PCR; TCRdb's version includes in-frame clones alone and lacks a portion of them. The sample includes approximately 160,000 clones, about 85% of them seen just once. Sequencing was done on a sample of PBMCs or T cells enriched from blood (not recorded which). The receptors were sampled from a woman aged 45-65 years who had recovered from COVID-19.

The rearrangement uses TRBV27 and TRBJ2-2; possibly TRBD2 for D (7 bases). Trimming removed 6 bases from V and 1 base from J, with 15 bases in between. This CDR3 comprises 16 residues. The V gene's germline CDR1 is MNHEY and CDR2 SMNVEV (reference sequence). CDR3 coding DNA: TGTGCCAGCAGGCCTAGGGGAGGGGGGAACACCGGGGAGCTGTTTTTT. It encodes CASRPRGGGNTGELFF.

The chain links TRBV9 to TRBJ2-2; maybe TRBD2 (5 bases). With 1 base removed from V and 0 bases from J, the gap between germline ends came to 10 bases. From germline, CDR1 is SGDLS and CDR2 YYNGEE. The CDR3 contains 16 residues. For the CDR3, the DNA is TGTGCCAGCAGCGTACGGGCGGGCCCGAACACCGGGGAGCTGTTTTTT. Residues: CASSVRAGPNTGELFF.

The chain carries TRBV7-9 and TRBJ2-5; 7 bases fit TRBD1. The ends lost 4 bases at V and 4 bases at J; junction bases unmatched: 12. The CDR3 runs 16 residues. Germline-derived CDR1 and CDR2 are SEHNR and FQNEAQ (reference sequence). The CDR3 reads CASSSRQGALGETQYF. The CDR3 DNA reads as TGTGCCAGCAGCTCGAGACAGGGTGCCCTCGGAGAGACCCAGTACTTC.

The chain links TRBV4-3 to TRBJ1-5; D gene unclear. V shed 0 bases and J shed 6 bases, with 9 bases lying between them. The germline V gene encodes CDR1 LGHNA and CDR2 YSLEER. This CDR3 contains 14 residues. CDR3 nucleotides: TGCGCCAGCAGCCAAGATCGAGCGGCTCAGCCCCAGCATTTT. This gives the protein CASSQDRAAQPQHF.

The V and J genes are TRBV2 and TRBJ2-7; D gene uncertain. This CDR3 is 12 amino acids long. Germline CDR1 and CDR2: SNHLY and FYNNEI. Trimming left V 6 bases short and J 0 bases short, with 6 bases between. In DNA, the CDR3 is TGTGCCAGCAGCCTTTCCTCCTACGAGCAGTACTTC. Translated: CASSLSSYEQYF.

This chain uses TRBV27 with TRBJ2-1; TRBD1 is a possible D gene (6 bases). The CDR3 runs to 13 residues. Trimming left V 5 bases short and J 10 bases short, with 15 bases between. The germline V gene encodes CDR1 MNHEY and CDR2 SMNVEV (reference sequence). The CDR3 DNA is TGTGCCAGCAGTATAAGGCGACAGGTAGAGCAGTTCTTC. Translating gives CASSIRRQVEQFF.

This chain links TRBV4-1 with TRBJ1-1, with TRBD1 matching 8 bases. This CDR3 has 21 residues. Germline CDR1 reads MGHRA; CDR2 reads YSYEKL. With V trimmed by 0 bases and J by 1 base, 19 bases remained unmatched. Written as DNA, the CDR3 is TGCGCCAGCAGCCAAGATTGGATGTGGTCGGCAGGGGGCAGGGGGAACACTGAAGCTTTCTTT. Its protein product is CASSQDWMWSAGGRGNTEAFF.

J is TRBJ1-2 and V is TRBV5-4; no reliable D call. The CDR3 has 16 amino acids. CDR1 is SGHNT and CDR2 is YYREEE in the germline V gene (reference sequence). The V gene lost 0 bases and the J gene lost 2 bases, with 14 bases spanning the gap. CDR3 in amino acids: CASSLDVRRANYGYTF. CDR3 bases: TGTGCCAGCAGCTTGGATGTCCGGAGAGCGAACTATGGCTACACCTTC.

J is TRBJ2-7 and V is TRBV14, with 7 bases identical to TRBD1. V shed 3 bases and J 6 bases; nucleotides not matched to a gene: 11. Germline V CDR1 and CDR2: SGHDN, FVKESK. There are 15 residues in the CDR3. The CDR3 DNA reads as TGTGCCAGCAGCCATGCCACAACGACAGGGTCCGAGCAGTACTTC. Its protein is CASSHATTTGSEQYF.

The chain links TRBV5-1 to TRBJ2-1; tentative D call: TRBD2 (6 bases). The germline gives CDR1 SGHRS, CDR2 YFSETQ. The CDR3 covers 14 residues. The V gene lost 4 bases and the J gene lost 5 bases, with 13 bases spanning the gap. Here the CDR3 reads CASSPRTNNNEQFF. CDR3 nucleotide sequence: TGCGCCAGCAGCCCGAGGACTAACAACAATGAGCAGTTCTTC.

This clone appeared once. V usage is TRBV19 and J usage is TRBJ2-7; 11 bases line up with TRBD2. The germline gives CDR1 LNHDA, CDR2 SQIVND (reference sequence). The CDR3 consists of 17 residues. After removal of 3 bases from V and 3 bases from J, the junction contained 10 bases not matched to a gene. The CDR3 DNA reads TGTGCCAGTAGTATCAGGGTACGCCTAGCGGGAGGCTACGAGCAGTACTTC. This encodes CASSIRVRLAGGYEQYF. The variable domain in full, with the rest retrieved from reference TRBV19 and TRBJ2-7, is DGGITQSPKYLFRKEGQNVTLSCEQNLNHDAMYWYRQDPGQGLRLIYYSQIVNDFQKGDIAEGYSVSREKKESFPLTVTSAQKNPTAFYLCASSIRVRLAGGYEQYFGPGTRLTVT.

CDR3: CASSQDLSRGSGYTF. The DNA of the CDR3 is TGTGCCAGCAGCCAAGACCTCTCAAGGGGTTCTGGCTACACCTTC. The V gene is TRBV3-1 (or the pseudogene TRBV3-2), the J gene TRBJ1-2; D might be TRBD1 (5 bases). V lost 0 bases and J lost 7, with 15 bases in between. The CDR3 consists of 15 residues. Germline-derived CDR1 and CDR2 are LGHDT and YNNKEL (reference sequence).

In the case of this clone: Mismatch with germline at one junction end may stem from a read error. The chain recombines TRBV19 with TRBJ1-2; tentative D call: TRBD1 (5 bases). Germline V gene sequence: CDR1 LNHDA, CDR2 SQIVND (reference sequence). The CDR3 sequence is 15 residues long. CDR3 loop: CASSRTQGTNYGYTF. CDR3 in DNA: TGTGCCAGTAGTAGAACGCAGGGAACTAATTATGGCTACACCTTC.

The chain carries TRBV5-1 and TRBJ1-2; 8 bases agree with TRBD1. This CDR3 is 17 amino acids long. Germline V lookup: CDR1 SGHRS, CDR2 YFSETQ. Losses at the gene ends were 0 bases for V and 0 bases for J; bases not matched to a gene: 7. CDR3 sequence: CASSLAIGTGANYGYTF. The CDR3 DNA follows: TGCGCCAGCAGCTTGGCTATTGGGACAGGTGCTAACTATGGCTACACCTTC.

The DNA of the CDR3 is TGCGCCAGCAGCTTAGGGGGATCAGATACGCAGTATTTT. It is translated as CASSLGGSDTQYF. V usage is TRBV5-1 and J usage is TRBJ2-3, with D possibly matching TRBD1 (6 bases). Germline loops: CDR1 SGHRS, CDR2 YFSETQ. There are 13 residues in the CDR3. V lost 2 bases to trimming and J lost 4 bases, with 8 bases between them.

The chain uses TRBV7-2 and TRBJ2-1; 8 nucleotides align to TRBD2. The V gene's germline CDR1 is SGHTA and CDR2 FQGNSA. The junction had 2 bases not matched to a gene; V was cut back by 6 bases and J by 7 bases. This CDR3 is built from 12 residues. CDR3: CASRRGGNEQFF. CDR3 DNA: TGTGCCAGCAGACGGGGGGGAAATGAGCAGTTCTTC.

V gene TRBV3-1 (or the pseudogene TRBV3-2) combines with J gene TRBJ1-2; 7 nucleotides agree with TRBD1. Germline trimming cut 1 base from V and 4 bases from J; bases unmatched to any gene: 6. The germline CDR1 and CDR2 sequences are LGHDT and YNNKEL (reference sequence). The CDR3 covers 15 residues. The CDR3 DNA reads TGTGCCAGCAGCCAAGCCGTGGGACAGATCTATGGCTACACCTTC. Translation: CASSQAVGQIYGYTF.

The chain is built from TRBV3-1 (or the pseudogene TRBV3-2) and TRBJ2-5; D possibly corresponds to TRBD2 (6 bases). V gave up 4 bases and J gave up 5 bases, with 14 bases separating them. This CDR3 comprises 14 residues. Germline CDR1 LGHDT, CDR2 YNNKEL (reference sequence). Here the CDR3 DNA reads TGTGCCAGCAGCCCCGGGGCGGGGAGCGAGACCCAGTACTTC. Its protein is CASSPGAGSETQYF.

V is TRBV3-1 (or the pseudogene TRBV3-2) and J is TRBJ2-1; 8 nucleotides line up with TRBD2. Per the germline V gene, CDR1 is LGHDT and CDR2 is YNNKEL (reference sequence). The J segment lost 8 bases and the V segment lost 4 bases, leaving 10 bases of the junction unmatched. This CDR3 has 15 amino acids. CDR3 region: CASSRPGLVFDEQFF. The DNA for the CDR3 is TGTGCCAGCAGCCGGCCGGGACTAGTTTTTGATGAGCAGTTCTTC.

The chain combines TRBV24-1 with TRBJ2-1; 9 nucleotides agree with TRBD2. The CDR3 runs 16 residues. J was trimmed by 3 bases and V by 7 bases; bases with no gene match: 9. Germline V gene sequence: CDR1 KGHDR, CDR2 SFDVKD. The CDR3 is CATSLNSGSGYNEQFF. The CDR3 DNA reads TGTGCCACCAGCCTCAATAGCGGGAGCGGCTACAATGAGCAGTTCTTC.

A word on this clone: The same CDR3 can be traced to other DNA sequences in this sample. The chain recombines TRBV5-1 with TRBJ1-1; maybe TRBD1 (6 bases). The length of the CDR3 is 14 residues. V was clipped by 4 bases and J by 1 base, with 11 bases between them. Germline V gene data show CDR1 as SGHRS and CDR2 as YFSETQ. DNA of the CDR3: TGCGCCAGCAGCCTCCGACAGGCGAACACTGAAGCTTTCTTT. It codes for CASSLRQANTEAFF.

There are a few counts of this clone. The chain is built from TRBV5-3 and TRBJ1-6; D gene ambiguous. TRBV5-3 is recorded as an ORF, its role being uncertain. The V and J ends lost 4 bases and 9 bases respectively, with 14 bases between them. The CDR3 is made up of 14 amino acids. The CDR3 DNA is TGTGCCAGAAGCCAGGCTTACTTCGGTTCACCCCTCCACTTT. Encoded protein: CARSQAYFGSPLHF.

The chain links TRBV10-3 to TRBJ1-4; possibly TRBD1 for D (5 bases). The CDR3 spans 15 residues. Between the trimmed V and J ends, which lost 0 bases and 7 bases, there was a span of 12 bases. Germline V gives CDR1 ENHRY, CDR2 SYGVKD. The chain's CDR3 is CAISESGRGAEKLFF. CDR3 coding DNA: TGTGCCATCAGTGAGTCAGGACGCGGGGCTGAAAAACTGTTTTTT.

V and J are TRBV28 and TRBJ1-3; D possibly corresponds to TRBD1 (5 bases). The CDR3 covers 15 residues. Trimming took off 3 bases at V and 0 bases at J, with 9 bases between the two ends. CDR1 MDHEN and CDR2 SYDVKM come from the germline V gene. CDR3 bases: TGTGCCAGCAGTTTTGCGGGGGGCTCTGGAAACACCATATATTTT. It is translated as CASSFAGGSGNTIYF.

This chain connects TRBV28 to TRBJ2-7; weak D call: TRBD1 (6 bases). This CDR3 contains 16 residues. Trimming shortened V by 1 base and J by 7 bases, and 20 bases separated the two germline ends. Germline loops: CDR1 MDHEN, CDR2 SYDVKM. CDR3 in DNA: TGTGCCAGCAGTTTATATCGTTGGACAGACCCCGAAGAGCAGTACTTC. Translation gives CASSLYRWTDPEEQYF.

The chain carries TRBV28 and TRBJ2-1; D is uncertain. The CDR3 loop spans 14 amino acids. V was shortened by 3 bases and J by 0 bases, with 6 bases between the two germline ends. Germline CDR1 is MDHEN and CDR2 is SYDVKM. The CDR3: CASSFSSSYNEQFF. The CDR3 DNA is TGTGCCAGCAGTTTTTCGAGCTCCTACAATGAGCAGTTCTTC.

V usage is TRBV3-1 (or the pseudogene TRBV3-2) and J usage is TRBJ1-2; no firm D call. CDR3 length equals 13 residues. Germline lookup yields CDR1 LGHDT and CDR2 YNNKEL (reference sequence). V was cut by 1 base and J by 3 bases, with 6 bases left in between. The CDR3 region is CASSQARDYGYTF. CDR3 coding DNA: TGTGCCAGCAGCCAAGCCCGGGACTATGGCTACACCTTC.

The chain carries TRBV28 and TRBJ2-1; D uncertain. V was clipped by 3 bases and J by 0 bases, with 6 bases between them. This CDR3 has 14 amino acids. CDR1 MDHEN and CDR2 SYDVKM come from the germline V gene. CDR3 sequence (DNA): TGTGCCAGCAGTTTTATCAGCTCCTACAATGAGCAGTTCTTC. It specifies CASSFISSYNEQFF. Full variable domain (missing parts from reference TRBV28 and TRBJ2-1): DVKVTQSSRYLVKRTGEKVFLECVQDMDHENMFWYRQDPGLGLRLIYFSYDVKMKEKGDIPEGYSVSREKKERFSLILESASTNQTSMYLCASSFISSYNEQFFGPGTRLTVL.